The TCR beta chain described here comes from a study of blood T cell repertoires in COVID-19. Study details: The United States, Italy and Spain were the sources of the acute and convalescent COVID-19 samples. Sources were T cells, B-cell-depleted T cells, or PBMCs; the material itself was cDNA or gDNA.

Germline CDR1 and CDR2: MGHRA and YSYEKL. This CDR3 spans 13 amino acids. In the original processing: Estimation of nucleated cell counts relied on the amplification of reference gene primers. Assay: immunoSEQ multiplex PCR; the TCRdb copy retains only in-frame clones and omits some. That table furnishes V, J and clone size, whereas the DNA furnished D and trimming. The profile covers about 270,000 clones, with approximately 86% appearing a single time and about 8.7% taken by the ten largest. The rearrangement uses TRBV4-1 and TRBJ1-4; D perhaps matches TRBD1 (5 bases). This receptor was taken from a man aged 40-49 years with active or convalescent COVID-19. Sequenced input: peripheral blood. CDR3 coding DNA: TGCGCTACCGGGGGTAACGGAAATGAAAAACTGTTTTTT. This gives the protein CATGGNGNEKLFF.